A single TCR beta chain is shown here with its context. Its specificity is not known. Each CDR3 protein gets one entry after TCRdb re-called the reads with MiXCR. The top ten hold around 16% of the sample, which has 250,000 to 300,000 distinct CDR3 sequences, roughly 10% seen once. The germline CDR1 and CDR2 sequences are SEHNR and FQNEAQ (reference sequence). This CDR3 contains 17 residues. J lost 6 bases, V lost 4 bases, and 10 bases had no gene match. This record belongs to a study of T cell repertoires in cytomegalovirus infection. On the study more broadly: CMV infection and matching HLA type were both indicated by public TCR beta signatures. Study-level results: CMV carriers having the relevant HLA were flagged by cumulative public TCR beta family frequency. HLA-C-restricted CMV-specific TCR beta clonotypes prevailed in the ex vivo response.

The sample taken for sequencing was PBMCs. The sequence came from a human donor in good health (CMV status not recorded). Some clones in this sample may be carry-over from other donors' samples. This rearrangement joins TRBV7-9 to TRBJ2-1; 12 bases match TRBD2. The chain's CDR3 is CASSSHMTSGSSNEQFF. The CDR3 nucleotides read TGTGCCAGCAGCTCCCACATGACTAGCGGGAGTTCCAATGAGCAGTTCTTC. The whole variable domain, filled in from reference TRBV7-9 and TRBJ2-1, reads DTGVSQNPRHKITKRGQNVTFRCDPISEHNRLYWYRQTLGQGPEFLTYFQNEAQLEKSRLLSDRFSAERPKGSFSTLEIQRTEQGDSAMYLCASSSHMTSGSSNEQFFGPGTRLTVL.